The subject of this entry is one T cell receptor (beta chain). This sample is part of a study of control samples from healthy donors and cancer patients. Profiled with immunoSEQ multiplex PCR; TCRdb holds only in-frame clones, not every one. Of about 130,000 clones in the sample, roughly 94% were seen once. The CDR3 totals 14 residues. Germline V lookup: CDR1 ENHRY, CDR2 SYGVKD. Germline trimming cut 3 bases from V and 5 bases from J; bases unmatched to any gene: 2. The TCR sequence derives from a man between 60 and 70 years old with colorectal cancer. The material sequenced was PBMCs. The chain uses TRBV10-3 and TRBJ1-1; 11 bases map to TRBD1. The DNA of the CDR3 is TGTGCCATCAGTGATGGGACAGGGGGGACTGAAGCTTTCTTT. Translation gives CAISDGTGGTEAFF.